This passage covers 21 T cell receptor beta chains from one sample sequenced in a study of shared clonotypes between healthy human individuals. TCRdb keeps only in-frame clones here, not all; method: immunoSEQ multiplex PCR. Counted here are around 980,000 clones, approximately 80% occurring once; the ten biggest clones make up 0.55% to 0.7%. The sample taken for sequencing was memory CD4+ T cells from PBMCs. Regarding subset: CD45RA-negative fraction. The receptor source for this set is a young man in good health. Some clones in this sample may be carry-over from other donors' samples.

This rearrangement joins TRBV4-2 to TRBJ1-1, with D possibly TRBD1 on 5 matching bases. V lost 3 bases, J lost 5 bases, and 10 bases lay in between. Germline-derived CDR1 and CDR2 are LGHNA and YNFKEQ. CDR3 length: 13 residues. The CDR3 protein is CASSHPGGTEAFF. In DNA, the CDR3 is TGTGCCAGCAGCCACCCGGGGGGGACTGAAGCTTTCTTT.

This chain joins TRBV19 and TRBJ2-6, with a tentative D call TRBD2 (5 bases). Germline CDR1 LNHDA, CDR2 SQIVND (reference sequence). V shed 6 bases and J shed 4 bases, with 19 bases lying between them. The CDR3 loop spans 17 amino acids. Here the CDR3 reads CASRDPTRASGANVLTF. The CDR3 nucleotides are TGTGCCAGTAGAGACCCGACGAGGGCTTCAGGGGCCAACGTCCTGACTTTC. Complete variable domain (other parts from reference TRBV19 and TRBJ2-6): DGGITQSPKYLFRKEGQNVTLSCEQNLNHDAMYWYRQDPGQGLRLIYYSQIVNDFQKGDIAEGYSVSREKKESFPLTVTSAQKNPTAFYLCASRDPTRASGANVLTFGAGSRLTVL.

The rearrangement links TRBV6-1 to TRBJ1-2; D is ambiguous. V was trimmed by 2 bases and J by 0 bases, leaving 10 bases between them. Germline values: CDR1 MNHNS, CDR2 SASEGT. The CDR3 loop spans 15 amino acids. This CDR3 is CASSEYWKANYGYTF. For the CDR3, the DNA is TGTGCCAGCAGTGAATACTGGAAAGCTAACTATGGCTACACCTTC.

This rearrangement joins TRBV7-6 to TRBJ2-1; D is ambiguous. CDR3 length equals 14 residues. The V end lost 2 bases, the J end lost 5 bases, and 10 bases lay between the germline ends. Germline CDR1 reads SGHVS; CDR2 reads FNYEAQ. CDR3 loop: CASSLIYKNNEQFF. DNA for the CDR3: TGTGCCAGCAGCTTAATCTACAAAAACAATGAGCAGTTCTTC.

V and J are TRBV28 and TRBJ2-1; TRBD2 agrees at 12 bases. Germline V CDR1 and CDR2: MDHEN, SYDVKM. J gave up 1 base and V 4 bases, and 20 bases lay outside the gene matches. The CDR3 covers 22 residues. The CDR3 sequence: CASSSSRLAGVPGSGSYNEQFF. For the CDR3, the DNA is TGTGCCAGCAGTTCCTCCCGACTAGCGGGAGTACCTGGAAGCGGATCCTACAATGAGCAGTTCTTC.

Remarks on this clone: Distinct nucleotide sequences in the sample also encode this CDR3. The V gene is TRBV18, the J gene TRBJ2-7; TRBD1 is a possible D gene (5 bases). V lost 0 bases to trimming and J lost 5 bases, with 8 bases between them. This CDR3 contains 13 residues. Germline V gene lookup returns CDR1 KGHSH and CDR2 LQKENI. The CDR3 protein is CASSPPGRDEQYF. In nucleotides, the CDR3 is TGTGCCAGCTCACCACCGGGCAGGGACGAGCAGTACTTC.

V and J are TRBV7-9 and TRBJ2-7; TRBD1 matches 10 bases. The CDR3 runs to 15 residues. With V trimmed by 1 base and J by 3 bases, 3 bases remained unmatched. CDR1 and CDR2 (germline): SEHNR, FQNEAQ (reference sequence). The chain's CDR3 is CASSLVGTGVYEQYF. The CDR3 DNA reads TGTGCCAGCAGCTTAGTTGGGACAGGGGTCTACGAGCAGTACTTC.

This clone appeared once. The genes are TRBV11-2 and TRBJ2-7; D uncertain. The ends were cut back, 0 bases at V and 0 bases at J, with 9 bases in the middle. The CDR3 extends over 15 amino acids. Germline V CDR1 and CDR2: SGHAT, FQNNGV. The DNA for the CDR3 is TGTGCCAGCAGCTTAGATCCCCTTGGCTCCTACGAGCAGTACTTC. Translation gives CASSLDPLGSYEQYF.

V is TRBV28 and J is TRBJ1-2; no clear D. The CDR3 extends over 14 amino acids. Trimming cost V 6 bases and J 5 bases, with 16 bases left between them. Looked up from germline, CDR1 is MDHEN and CDR2 is SYDVKM. The CDR3 bases are TGTGCCAGCAGCTCCTCCGTTCCAGTATATGGCTACACCTTC. The encoded protein is CASSSSVPVYGYTF.

Only a few counts were recorded for this clone. V gene TRBV5-4 combines with J gene TRBJ1-3; D is uncertain. This CDR3 region has 12 residues. The ends were cut back, 1 base at V and 4 bases at J, with 3 bases in the middle. Germline-derived CDR1 and CDR2 are SGHNT and YYREEE (reference sequence). The CDR3 coding sequence is TGTGCCAGCAGCTTGTGGGGAAACACCATATATTTT. As protein: CASSLWGNTIYF.

The J gene is TRBJ1-1, the V gene TRBV7-3; D is undetermined. CDR3 size: 14 residues. Trimming cost V 5 bases and J 1 base, with 11 bases left between them. Germline CDR1 reads SGHTA; CDR2 reads FQGTGA. The CDR3 loop is CASSPASPNTEAFF. Written as DNA, the CDR3 is TGTGCCAGCAGCCCAGCATCCCCGAACACTGAAGCTTTCTTT.

The J gene is TRBJ2-1, the V gene TRBV11-2; tentatively, D is TRBD1 or TRBD2 (5 bases each). Germline CDR1 reads SGHAT; CDR2 reads FQNNGV. V was shortened by 4 bases and J by 16 bases, with 14 bases between the two germline ends. The CDR3 sequence is 11 residues long. The CDR3 nucleotides are TGTGCCAGCAGCTCGGGACCCCCCACCTTCTTC. It encodes CASSSGPPTFF. The full variable domain, with the rest looked up from reference TRBV11-2 and TRBJ2-1, is EAGVAQSPRYKIIEKRQSVAFWCNPISGHATLYWYQQILGQGPKLLIQFQNNGVVDDSQLPKDRFSAERLKGVDSTLKIQPAKLEDSAVYLCASSSGPPTFFGPGTRLTVL.

The rearrangement links TRBV28 to TRBJ1-4, with 7 bases lining up with TRBD1. V trimming: 5 bases; J trimming: 12 bases; junction bases outside the gene matches: 15. Germline V gene sequence: CDR1 MDHEN, CDR2 SYDVKM. This CDR3 is built from 15 residues. The CDR3 reads CASSPRTGIIVQLFF. In DNA form, the CDR3 reads TGTGCCAGCAGTCCGCGGACAGGTATAATAGTTCAACTGTTTTTT. The variable domain in full, completed from reference TRBV28 and TRBJ1-4, reads DVKVTQSSRYLVKRTGEKVFLECVQDMDHENMFWYRQDPGLGLRLIYFSYDVKMKEKGDIPEGYSVSREKKERFSLILESASTNQTSMYLCASSPRTGIIVQLFFGSGTQLSVL.

For this clone: Possible read error: a much larger clone is one base away. This sample also contains other DNA sequences that code for the same CDR3. This chain connects TRBV27 to TRBJ2-5, with no clear D. CDR3 length equals 11 residues. Germline V gives CDR1 MNHEY, CDR2 SMNVEV (reference sequence). Trimming removed 8 bases from V and 0 bases from J, with 4 bases in between. The CDR3 DNA reads TGTGCCAGCGGTTACCAAGAGACCCAGTACTTC. It specifies CASGYQETQYF.

As regards this clone: Other DNA variants within this sample encode the same CDR3. In DNA, the CDR3 is TGTGCCATCAGTGAGTCGGGGGGCACAGATACGCAGTATTTT. Amino acids: CAISESGGTDTQYF. The rearrangement uses TRBV10-3 and TRBJ2-3, with D possibly called TRBD1 or TRBD2 (5 bases each). The CDR3 has 14 residues. V was cut by 0 bases and J by 1 base, with 5 bases left in between. The V gene's germline CDR1 is ENHRY and CDR2 SYGVKD.

The chain combines TRBV28 with TRBJ2-6; 10 nucleotides align to TRBD2. This CDR3 region has 17 residues. V gave up 6 bases and J gave up 2 bases; unmatched junction bases: 7. Germline V gene lookup returns CDR1 MDHEN and CDR2 SYDVKM. The CDR3, as DNA: TGTGCCAGCAGACAAGCGGGAGGGGTTCCTGGGGCCAACGTCCTGACTTTC. Translating gives CASRQAGGVPGANVLTF. Full variable domain (remainder filled in from reference TRBV28 and TRBJ2-6): DVKVTQSSRYLVKRTGEKVFLECVQDMDHENMFWYRQDPGLGLRLIYFSYDVKMKEKGDIPEGYSVSREKKERFSLILESASTNQTSMYLCASRQAGGVPGANVLTFGAGSRLTVL.

The chain couples TRBV18 to TRBJ1-3, with TRBD1 identical over 8 bases. V dropped 0 bases and J dropped 0; count of bases not matched to a gene: 4. CDR3 length: 17 residues. Germline V gives CDR1 KGHSH, CDR2 LQKENI. CDR3: CASSPPTGASSGNTIYF. In nucleotides, the CDR3 is TGTGCCAGCTCACCACCGACAGGGGCCTCCTCTGGAAACACCATATATTTT.

This clone was observed once. The chain recombines TRBV5-6 with TRBJ2-7, with D possibly being TRBD1 (5 bases). Germline lookup yields CDR1 SGHDT and CDR2 YYEEEE. The length of the CDR3 is 15 residues. V gave up 0 bases and J gave up 2 bases, with 12 bases separating them. The CDR3 nucleotides read TGTGCCAGCAGCTTGGTTTACAGGCCGACCTACGAGCAGTACTTC. Its translation is CASSLVYRPTYEQYF.

The chain carries TRBV6-1 and TRBJ1-2; maybe TRBD1 (5 bases). The V gene lost 4 bases and the J gene lost 4 bases, with 13 bases spanning the gap. The CDR3 spans 14 residues. Germline V lookup: CDR1 MNHNS, CDR2 SASEGT. The CDR3 DNA reads TGTGCCAGCAGTGTATCAGGGTTCGGCTATGGCTACACCTTC. Translation: CASSVSGFGYGYTF.

V is TRBV7-6 and J is TRBJ1-2; D not certain. The CDR3 is 13 amino acids. Germline values: CDR1 SGHVS, CDR2 FNYEAQ. Trimming left V 2 bases short and J 7 bases short, with 11 bases between. DNA for the CDR3: TGTGCCAGCAGCTTACTCTGGGCGGCTGGCTACACCTTC. It codes for CASSLLWAAGYTF.

The chain has TRBV29-1 and TRBJ1-5; 8 bases fit TRBD1. The CDR3 has 13 residues. V was clipped by 7 bases and J by 5 bases; unmatched bases: 7. Per germline, CDR1 SQVTM and CDR2 ANQGSEA. CDR3 DNA sequence: TGCAGCGCCCTGACAGGGGTTCATCAGCCCCAGCATTTT. Its protein product is CSALTGVHQPQHF. The whole variable domain, filled in from reference TRBV29-1 and TRBJ1-5, reads SAVISQKPSRDICQRGTSLTIQCQVDSQVTMMFWYRQQPGQSLTLIATANQGSEATYESGFVIDKFPISRPNLTFSTLTVSNMSPEDSSIYLCSALTGVHQPQHFGDGTRLSIL.